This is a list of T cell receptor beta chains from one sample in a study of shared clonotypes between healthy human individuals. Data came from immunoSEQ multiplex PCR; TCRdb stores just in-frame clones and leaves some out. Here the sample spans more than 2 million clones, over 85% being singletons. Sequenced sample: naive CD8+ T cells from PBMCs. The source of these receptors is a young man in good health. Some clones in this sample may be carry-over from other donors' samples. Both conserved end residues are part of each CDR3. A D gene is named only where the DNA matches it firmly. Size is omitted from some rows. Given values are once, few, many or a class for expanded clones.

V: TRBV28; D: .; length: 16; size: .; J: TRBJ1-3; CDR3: CASSTGRPFGGNTIYF; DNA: TGTGCCAGCAGTACCGGGAGGCCCTTCGGCGGAAACACCATATATTTT
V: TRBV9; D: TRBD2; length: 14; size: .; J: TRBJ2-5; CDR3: CASSMGLAGETQYF; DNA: TGTGCCAGCAGCATGGGACTAGCGGGAGAGACCCAGTACTTC
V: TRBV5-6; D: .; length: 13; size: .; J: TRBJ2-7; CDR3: CASSLTNSYEQYF; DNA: TGTGCCAGCAGCTTGACGAATTCCTACGAGCAGTACTTC
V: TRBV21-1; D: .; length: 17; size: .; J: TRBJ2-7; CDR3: CATAGAATRHSIYEQYF; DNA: TGTGCCACCGCGGGGGCGGCGACCCGCCACTCGATCTACGAGCAGTACTTC
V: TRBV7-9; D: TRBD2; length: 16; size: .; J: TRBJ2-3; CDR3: CASSSGLARSTDTQYF; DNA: TGTGCCAGCAGCTCAGGACTAGCGCGCTCCACAGATACGCAGTATTTT
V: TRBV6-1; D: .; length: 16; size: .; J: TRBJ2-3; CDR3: CASSDPGQQRGDTQYF; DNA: TGTGCCAGCAGTGATCCGGGACAACAGAGGGGAGATACGCAGTATTTT
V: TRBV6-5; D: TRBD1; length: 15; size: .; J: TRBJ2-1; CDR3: CASSSSRQGAAEQFF; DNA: TGTGCCAGCAGCTCGAGTCGACAGGGGGCGGCTGAGCAGTTCTTC
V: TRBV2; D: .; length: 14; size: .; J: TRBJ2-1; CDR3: CASRTSGTPNEQFF; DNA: TGTGCCAGCAGGACCTCCGGGACTCCAAATGAGCAGTTCTTC
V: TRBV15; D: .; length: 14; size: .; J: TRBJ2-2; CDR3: CATSRERNTGELFF; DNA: TGTGCCACCAGCAGAGAACGGAACACCGGGGAGCTGTTTTTT
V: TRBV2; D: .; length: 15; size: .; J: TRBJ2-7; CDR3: CASSTLHLGSYEQYF; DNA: TGTGCCAGCAGTACTCTTCATTTGGGCTCCTACGAGCAGTACTTC
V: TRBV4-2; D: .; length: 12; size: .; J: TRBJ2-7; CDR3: CASSGSSYEQYF; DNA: TGTGCCAGCAGCGGTAGTTCCTACGAGCAGTACTTC
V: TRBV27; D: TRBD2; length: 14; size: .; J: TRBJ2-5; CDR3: CASSFRARGETQYF; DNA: TGTGCCAGCAGTTTTCGGGCGCGGGGGGAGACCCAGTACTTC
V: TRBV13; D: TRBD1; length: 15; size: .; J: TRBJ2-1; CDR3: CASSLAAQGAYEQFF; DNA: TGTGCCAGCAGCTTAGCCGCACAGGGGGCATATGAGCAGTTCTTC
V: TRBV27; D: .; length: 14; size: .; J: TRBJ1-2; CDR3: CASSHVTGLDGYTF; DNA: TGTGCCAGCAGTCACGTTACAGGGCTGGATGGCTACACCTTC
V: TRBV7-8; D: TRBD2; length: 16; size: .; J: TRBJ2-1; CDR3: CASSSGTSGRLHEQFF; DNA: TGTGCCAGCAGCTCAGGGACTAGCGGGAGGCTCCATGAGCAGTTCTTC
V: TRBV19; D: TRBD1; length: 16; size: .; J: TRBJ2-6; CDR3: CASSGQGASGANVLTF; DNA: TGTGCCAGTAGTGGACAGGGGGCATCTGGGGCCAACGTCCTGACTTTC
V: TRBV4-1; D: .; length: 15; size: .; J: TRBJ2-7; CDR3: CASSPSGVGSYEQYF; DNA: TGCGCCAGCAGCCCCTCTGGCGTCGGGTCCTACGAGCAGTACTTC
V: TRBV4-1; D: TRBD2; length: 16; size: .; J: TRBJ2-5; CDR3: CASSQLHYSGEETQYF; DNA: TGCGCCAGCAGCCAACTTCATTATAGCGGGGAAGAGACCCAGTACTTC
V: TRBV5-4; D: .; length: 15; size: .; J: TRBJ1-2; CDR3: CASSLIPDPFYGYTF; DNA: TGTGCCAGCAGCTTGATACCAGACCCCTTCTATGGCTACACCTTC
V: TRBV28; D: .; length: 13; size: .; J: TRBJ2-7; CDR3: CASSFGRTAEQYF; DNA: TGTGCCAGCAGTTTTGGCCGAACAGCCGAGCAGTACTTC
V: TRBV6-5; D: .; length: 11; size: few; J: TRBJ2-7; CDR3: CASSYHYEQYF; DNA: TGTGCCAGCAGTTACCACTACGAGCAGTACTTC
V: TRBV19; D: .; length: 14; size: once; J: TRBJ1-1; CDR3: CASSLQIVNTEAFF; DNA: TGTGCCAGTAGTCTACAGATTGTGAACACTGAAGCTTTCTTT
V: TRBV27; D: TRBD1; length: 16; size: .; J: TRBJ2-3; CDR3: CASRPRQGKVLDTQYF; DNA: TGTGCCAGCAGACCCCGACAGGGGAAAGTTCTTGATACGCAGTATTTT
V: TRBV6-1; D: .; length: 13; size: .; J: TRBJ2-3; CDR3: CASSKGGTDTQYF; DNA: TGTGCCAGCAGTAAGGGAGGCACAGATACGCAGTATTTT
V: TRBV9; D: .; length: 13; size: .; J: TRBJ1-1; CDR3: CASSVVPNTEAFF; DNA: TGTGCCAGCAGCGTAGTTCCGAACACTGAAGCTTTCTTT
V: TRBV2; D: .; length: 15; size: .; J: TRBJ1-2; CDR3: CASSDRRADDYGYTF; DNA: TGTGCCAGCAGTGACCGCAGGGCTGACGACTATGGCTACACCTTC
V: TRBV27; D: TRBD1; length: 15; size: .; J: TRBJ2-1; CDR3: CASSPGTGWSNEQFF; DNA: TGTGCCAGCAGTCCCGGGACAGGGTGGTCGAATGAGCAGTTCTTC
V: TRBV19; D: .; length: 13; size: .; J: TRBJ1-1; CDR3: CASSLRLNTEAFF; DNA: TGTGCCAGTAGTCTTCGACTGAACACTGAAGCTTTCTTT
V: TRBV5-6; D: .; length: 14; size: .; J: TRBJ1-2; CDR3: CASSFLETNYGYTF; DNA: TGTGCCAGCAGCTTTTTAGAGACTAACTATGGCTACACCTTC
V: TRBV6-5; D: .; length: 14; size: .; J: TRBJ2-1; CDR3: CASSASSSYNEQFF; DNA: TGTGCCAGCAGTGCTAGCTCTTCCTACAATGAGCAGTTCTTC
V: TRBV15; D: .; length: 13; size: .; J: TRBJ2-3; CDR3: CATSRVGGDTQYF; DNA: TGTGCCACCAGCAGGGTTGGAGGAGATACGCAGTATTTT
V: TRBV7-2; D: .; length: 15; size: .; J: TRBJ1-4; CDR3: CASSLAWDPSEKLFF; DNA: TGTGCCAGCAGCTTAGCCTGGGACCCAAGTGAAAAACTGTTTTTT
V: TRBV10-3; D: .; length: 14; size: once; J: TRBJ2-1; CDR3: CASSPGVSYNEQFF; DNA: TGTGCCAGCAGTCCGGGAGTATCCTACAATGAGCAGTTCTTC
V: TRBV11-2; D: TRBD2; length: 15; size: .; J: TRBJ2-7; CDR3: CASSLDGGDAYEQYF; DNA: TGTGCCAGCAGCTTAGATGGGGGGGACGCCTACGAGCAGTACTTC
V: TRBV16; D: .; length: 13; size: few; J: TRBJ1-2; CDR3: CASSQSVAYGYTF; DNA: TGTGCCAGCAGCCAATCCGTCGCCTATGGCTACACCTTC
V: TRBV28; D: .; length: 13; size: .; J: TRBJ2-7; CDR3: CASRPGLIYEQYF; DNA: TGTGCCAGCAGGCCCGGACTGATCTACGAGCAGTACTTC
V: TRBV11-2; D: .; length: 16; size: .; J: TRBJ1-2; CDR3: CASSLLVDRPFYGYTF; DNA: TGTGCCAGCAGCTTGCTAGTCGACAGGCCATTTTATGGCTACACCTTC
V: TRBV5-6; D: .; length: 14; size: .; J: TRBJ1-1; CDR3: CASSKQGGDTEAFF; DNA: TGTGCCAGCAGCAAACAGGGCGGGGACACTGAAGCTTTCTTT
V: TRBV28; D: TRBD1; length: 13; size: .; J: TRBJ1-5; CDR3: CASSGTGYQPQHF; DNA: TGTGCCAGCAGTGGGACAGGCTATCAGCCCCAGCATTTT
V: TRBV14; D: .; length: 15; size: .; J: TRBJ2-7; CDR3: CASSQAEQGNYEQYF; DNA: TGTGCCAGCAGCCAAGCTGAACAGGGAAATTACGAGCAGTACTTC
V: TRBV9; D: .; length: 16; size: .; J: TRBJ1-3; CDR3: CASSPVAGAAGNTIYF; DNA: TGTGCCAGCAGCCCAGTGGCAGGGGCGGCTGGAAACACCATATATTTT
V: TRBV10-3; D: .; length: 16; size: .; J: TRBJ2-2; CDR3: CAISESVNANTGELFF; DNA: TGTGCCATCAGTGAGAGCGTGAACGCGAACACCGGGGAGCTGTTTTTT
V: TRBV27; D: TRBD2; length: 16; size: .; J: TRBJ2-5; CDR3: CASSSELAGAQETQYF; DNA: TGTGCCAGCAGTTCGGAACTAGCGGGAGCCCAAGAGACCCAGTACTTC
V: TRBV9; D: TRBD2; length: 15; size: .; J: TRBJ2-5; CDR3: CASSYSGRRQETQYF; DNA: TGTGCCAGCAGTTATAGCGGGAGACGGCAAGAGACCCAGTACTTC
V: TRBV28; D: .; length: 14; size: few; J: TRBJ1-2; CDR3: CASSPVRDNYGYTF; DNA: TGTGCCAGCAGTCCAGTCCGGGACAACTATGGCTACACCTTC
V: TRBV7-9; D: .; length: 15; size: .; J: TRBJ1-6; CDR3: CASSTRDGYNSPLHF; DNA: TGTGCCAGCAGCACCCGGGACGGCTATAATTCACCCCTCCACTTT
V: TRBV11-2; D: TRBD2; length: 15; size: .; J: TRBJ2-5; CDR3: CASSSRLAGKETQYF; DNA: TGTGCCAGCAGCTCTCGCCTAGCGGGAAAAGAGACCCAGTACTTC